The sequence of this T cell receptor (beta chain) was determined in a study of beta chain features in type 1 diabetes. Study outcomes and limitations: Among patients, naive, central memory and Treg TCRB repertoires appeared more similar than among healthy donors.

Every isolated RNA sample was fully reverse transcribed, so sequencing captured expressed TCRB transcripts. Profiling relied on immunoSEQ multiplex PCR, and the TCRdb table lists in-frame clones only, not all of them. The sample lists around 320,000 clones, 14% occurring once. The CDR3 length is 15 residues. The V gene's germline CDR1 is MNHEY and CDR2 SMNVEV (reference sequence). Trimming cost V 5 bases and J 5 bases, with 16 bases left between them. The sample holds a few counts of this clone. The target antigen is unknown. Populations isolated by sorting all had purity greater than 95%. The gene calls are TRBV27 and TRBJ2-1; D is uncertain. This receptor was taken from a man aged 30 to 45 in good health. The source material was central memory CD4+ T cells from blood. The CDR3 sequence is CASSVDGRRDNEQFF. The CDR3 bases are TGTGCCAGCAGTGTCGATGGGCGCCGGGACAATGAGCAGTTCTTC.